This T cell receptor (beta chain) was observed in a study of shared clonotypes between healthy human individuals. Sequenced by immunoSEQ multiplex PCR; TCRdb stores in-frame clones only, minus some. The sample contains some 1 million clones, roughly 80% of which appear only once. The sequencing input was memory CD4+ T cells sorted from blood. Subset noted: CD45RA-negative fraction. The receptor was isolated from a man between 18 and 29 years old in good health.

The CDR3 bases are TGTGCCAGCAGCTTAAGTCAGGGGAATGAAAAACTGTTTTTT. Its translation is CASSLSQGNEKLFF. J is TRBJ1-4 and V is TRBV11-3, with D tentatively TRBD1 (6 bases). V was trimmed by 2 bases and J by 5 bases, leaving 9 bases between them. This CDR3 is built from 14 residues. CDR1 and CDR2 from the germline V gene are SGHNT and YENEEA.